These 8 T cell receptor beta chains originate from one sample sequenced in a study of blood T cells in healthy people across ages. Together with a sample-barcoded 5' primer, a J-beta primer mix was included in a second PCR lasting about 7 to 11 cycles. TCRdb re-called the 5' RACE reads through MiXCR, storing one row per CDR3 protein. Among over a million distinct CDR3 sequences listed, around 59% were seen once. The specimen sequenced was blood. The receptors were sampled from a young man in good health.

This chain connects TRBV7-9 to TRBJ2-1, with 8 bases matching TRBD2. Losses at the gene ends were 4 bases for V and 0 bases for J; bases not matched to a gene: 8. Per germline, CDR1 SEHNR and CDR2 FQNEAQ (reference sequence). The length of the CDR3 is 17 residues. CDR3: CASSSDRTSLSYNEQFF. The CDR3 DNA sequence: TGTGCCAGCAGCTCAGACCGGACTAGCCTCTCCTACAATGAGCAGTTCTTC.

The table lists this clonotype with a few counts. This rearrangement joins TRBV29-1 to TRBJ2-1; D call uncertain. CDR1 SQVTM and CDR2 ANQGSEA come from the germline V gene. CDR3 size: 11 residues. V was cut by 6 bases and J by 4 bases, with 7 bases left in between. The CDR3 coding sequence is TGCAGCGTCATCCCATACAATGAGCAGTTCTTC. Amino acid sequence: CSVIPYNEQFF.

This clonotype was detected only a few times. The rearrangement links TRBV7-9 to TRBJ2-7, with 8 positions matching TRBD1. The CDR3 is 14 residues long. V trimming: 4 bases; J trimming: 0 bases; junction bases outside the gene matches: 2. Looked up from germline, CDR1 is SEHNR and CDR2 is FQNEAQ (reference sequence). CDR3 protein: CASSSQGDSYEQYF. The CDR3 nucleotides are TGTGCCAGCAGCTCACAGGGGGACTCCTACGAGCAGTACTTC.

The V and J genes are TRBV11-2 and TRBJ2-7, with D uncertain. The end of the DNA aligns better with TRBJ2-5, so the J call may be wrong. The CDR3 is made up of 13 amino acids. Germline V CDR1 and CDR2: SGHAT, FQNNGV. Here the CDR3 reads CASSVTGYETQYF. The CDR3 DNA is TGTGCCAGCAGCGTCACCGGATATGAGACCCAGTACTTC.

The table lists this clonotype with a few counts. The rearrangement uses TRBV4-1 and TRBJ2-1; D is ambiguous. CDR3 length: 13 amino acids. V lost 1 base, J lost 8 bases, and 9 bases lay in between. From germline, CDR1 is MGHRA and CDR2 YSYEKL. The DNA of the CDR3 is TGCGCCAGCAGCCAAGGACGAGGTGATGAGCAGTTCTTC. It encodes CASSQGRGDEQFF.

Written as DNA, the CDR3 is TGTGCCACCGGACAGGGGATCATGAACGAGCAGTACTTC. Translating it yields CATGQGIMNEQYF. The V gene is TRBV6-1, the J gene TRBJ2-5, with TRBD1 matching 9 bases. TRBJ2-7 matches the DNA end more closely, so the J call is doubtful. Germline values: CDR1 MNHNS, CDR2 SASEGT. This CDR3 spans 13 amino acids.

The chain recombines TRBV20-1 with TRBJ2-3; D possibly corresponds to TRBD2 (7 bases). The CDR3 loop spans 15 amino acids. The germline V and J ends were trimmed by 7 bases and 0 bases, with 17 bases remaining between them. Germline V lookup: CDR1 DFQATT, CDR2 SNEGSKA (reference sequence). The CDR3 region is CSVEGGGWSTDTQYF. The CDR3 DNA follows: TGCAGTGTTGAAGGGGGGGGCTGGAGCACAGATACGCAGTATTTT.

The CDR3 DNA reads TGTGCCAGCAGCTACCGGACTAGCAGTAATGAGCAGTACTTC. It is translated as CASSYRTSSNEQYF. This rearrangement joins TRBV7-8 to TRBJ2-5; 8 nucleotides match TRBD2. The CDR3 loop spans 14 amino acids. CDR1 SGHVS and CDR2 FQNEAQ come from the germline V gene. Trimming at V came to 4 bases and at J to 11 bases, leaving 12 bases not matched to a gene.